The T cell receptor (beta chain) described here comes from a study of response to subunit inactivated influenza vaccine. Study findings and constraints: Every seasonal influenza vaccination brings in few new T cells, the authors suggested.

One entry per CDR3 protein, called by TCRdb with MiXCR from the RT-PCR reads. Of about 700,000 distinct CDR3 sequences listed, 12% to 15% are singletons. This clonotype has a count of ten or more. What it binds is unknown. The sequence was collected from a man aged 50 to 59 who received an inactivated influenza vaccine. Source: PBMCs from blood, taken around two weeks before vaccination.

The CDR3 is CASSFGSYEQYF. In DNA, the CDR3 is TGTGCCAGCAGTTTTGGGAGCTACGAGCAGTACTTC. The J gene is TRBJ2-7, the V gene TRBV12-3 or TRBV12-4; D may be TRBD2 (5 bases). The CDR3 loop spans 12 amino acids. The V gene lost 3 bases and the J gene lost 3 bases, with 6 bases spanning the gap.